This T cell receptor beta chain appears in the sequencing data of a study of T cell changes during pregnancy in multiple sclerosis. Germline loops: CDR1 LNHNV, CDR2 YYDKDF (reference sequence). V lost 8 bases to trimming and J lost 2 bases, with 12 bases between them. The CDR3 length is 14 residues. Profiled with immunoSEQ multiplex PCR; TCRdb holds only in-frame clones, not every one. This table holds fewer than 30,000 clones, roughly nine tenths found once. The source of this sequence is a female donor with multiple sclerosis, enrolled in a pregnancy study. The sample consisted of CD8+ T cells from peripheral blood mononuclear cells, taken before pregnancy. The genes are TRBV15 and TRBJ2-2; D gene unclear. The CDR3 loop reads CATLMTLNTGELFF. The CDR3 coding sequence is TGTGCCACCCTGATGACACTTAACACCGGGGAGCTGTTTTTT.